These T cell receptor beta chains were read from a single sample in a study of T cell changes during pregnancy in multiple sclerosis. Only in-frame clones appear in the TCRdb table, and some are missing; sequencing was by immunoSEQ multiplex PCR. In the table there are 100,000 or so clones, 90% to 95% of which are singletons. This specimen was peripheral blood, taken in the second trimester of pregnancy. All receptors derive from a female donor with multiple sclerosis, enrolled in a pregnancy study. Both conserved end residues are trimmed from each CDR3. The order of the fields is V gene, J gene, clone size, CDR3 length, CDR3 protein. Clone size appears in some rows only: once, few, many, or a class for an expanded clone.

v_call: TRBV6-1
j_call: TRBJ2-1
clone_size: once
cdr3_length: 12
cdr3_aa: ASCPGGPYNEQF

v_call: TRBV5-1
j_call: TRBJ2-1
clone_size: -
cdr3_length: 14
cdr3_aa: ASSPAVLTTGNEQF

v_call: TRBV7-2
j_call: TRBJ2-7
clone_size: many
cdr3_length: 12
cdr3_aa: ASSPGGSRYEQY

v_call: TRBV30
j_call: TRBJ1-5
clone_size: -
cdr3_length: 13
cdr3_aa: AWAPTGRHNQPQH

v_call: TRBV30
j_call: TRBJ2-7
clone_size: -
cdr3_length: 10
cdr3_aa: AWGSGTYEQY

v_call: TRBV5-5
j_call: TRBJ1-2
clone_size: -
cdr3_length: 12
cdr3_aa: ASSLGVGIYGYT

v_call: TRBV21-1
j_call: TRBJ1-1
clone_size: -
cdr3_length: 9
cdr3_aa: ASSLRPEAF

v_call: TRBV29-1
j_call: TRBJ1-2
clone_size: -
cdr3_length: 9
cdr3_aa: SENRAYGYT

v_call: TRBV6-5
j_call: TRBJ2-1
clone_size: -
cdr3_length: 13
cdr3_aa: ASSYYGLMENEQF

v_call: TRBV11-3
j_call: TRBJ2-1
clone_size: -
cdr3_length: 11
cdr3_aa: ASSTGPYNEQF

v_call: TRBV5-6
j_call: TRBJ2-7
clone_size: -
cdr3_length: 11
cdr3_aa: ASSAWGGYEQY

v_call: TRBV27
j_call: TRBJ1-1
clone_size: -
cdr3_length: 7
cdr3_aa: ASSLEPF

v_call: TRBV19
j_call: TRBJ2-3
clone_size: -
cdr3_length: 17
cdr3_aa: ASSKSSGGLRTSTDTQY

v_call: TRBV2
j_call: TRBJ2-7
clone_size: -
cdr3_length: 10
cdr3_aa: ASKGDGYEQY

v_call: TRBV5-8
j_call: TRBJ1-1
clone_size: -
cdr3_length: 13
cdr3_aa: ASSLSGGLNTEAF

v_call: TRBV6-5
j_call: TRBJ1-2
clone_size: -
cdr3_length: 11
cdr3_aa: ASSRDRDYGYT

v_call: TRBV5-1
j_call: TRBJ2-5
clone_size: -
cdr3_length: 13
cdr3_aa: ASSLDSRGQETQY

v_call: TRBV7-2
j_call: TRBJ2-7
clone_size: -
cdr3_length: 15
cdr3_aa: ASSFFPPTSGGEEQY

v_call: TRBV10-2
j_call: TRBJ2-7
clone_size: -
cdr3_length: 13
cdr3_aa: ASTPGQGTSYEQY

v_call: TRBV19
j_call: TRBJ1-2
clone_size: -
cdr3_length: 9
cdr3_aa: ASNGGYGYT

v_call: TRBV7-2
j_call: TRBJ2-1
clone_size: -
cdr3_length: 17
cdr3_aa: ASSLSGSGGSFRRNEQF

v_call: TRBV4-1
j_call: TRBJ2-6
clone_size: -
cdr3_length: 16
cdr3_aa: ASSGPTVGSSGANVLT

v_call: TRBV28
j_call: TRBJ1-1
clone_size: -
cdr3_length: 11
cdr3_aa: ASSYRGTPEAF

v_call: TRBV4-1
j_call: TRBJ2-5
clone_size: -
cdr3_length: 12
cdr3_aa: ASSHPEQVETQY

v_call: TRBV5-1
j_call: TRBJ2-5
clone_size: once
cdr3_length: 12
cdr3_aa: ASSRDRSIETQY

v_call: TRBV4-1
j_call: TRBJ2-7
clone_size: -
cdr3_length: 16
cdr3_aa: ASSQGYLPIEASYEQY

v_call: TRBV2
j_call: TRBJ1-6
clone_size: -
cdr3_length: 12
cdr3_aa: ASRDSGLHSPLH

v_call: TRBV7-2
j_call: TRBJ1-3
clone_size: -
cdr3_length: 14
cdr3_aa: ASSLGPGRSGNTIY

v_call: TRBV10-3
j_call: TRBJ2-7
clone_size: -
cdr3_length: 9
cdr3_aa: ATSGSEEQY

v_call: TRBV6-5
j_call: TRBJ1-2
clone_size: -
cdr3_length: 11
cdr3_aa: ASSHRGTYGYT

v_call: TRBV7-8
j_call: TRBJ2-2
clone_size: -
cdr3_length: 15
cdr3_aa: ASSGTSGGGNTGELF

v_call: TRBV7-9
j_call: TRBJ2-7
clone_size: -
cdr3_length: 13
cdr3_aa: ASSSGGGREYEQY